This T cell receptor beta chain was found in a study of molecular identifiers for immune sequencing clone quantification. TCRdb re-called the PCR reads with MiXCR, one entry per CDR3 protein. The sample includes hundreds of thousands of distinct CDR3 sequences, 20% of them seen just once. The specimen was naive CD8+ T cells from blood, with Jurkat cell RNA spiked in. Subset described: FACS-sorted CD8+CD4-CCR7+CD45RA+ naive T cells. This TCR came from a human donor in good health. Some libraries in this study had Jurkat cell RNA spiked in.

CDR3: CASSSDGWELFF. CDR3 coding DNA: TGTGCCAGCAGCTCCGATGGGTGGGAGCTGTTTTTT. The chain links TRBV9 to TRBJ2-2; D unclear. This CDR3 has 12 amino acids. In germline, CDR1 is SGDLS, CDR2 YYNGEE. Between the trimmed V and J ends, which lost 4 bases and 9 bases, there was a span of 10 bases.